This T cell receptor (beta chain) was profiled in a study of CD8+ T cells in alopecia areata. The treatment is: oral pan-JAK inhibitor, 5-10 mg twice daily. Extraction of RNA preceded its reverse transcription into cDNA, which served as the sequencing template. Sequenced by immunoSEQ multiplex PCR; TCRdb stores in-frame clones only, minus some. The sample has more than 150,000 clones, approximately 49% seen once. CDR1 is GTSNPN, CDR2 SVGIG, per germline (reference sequence). V was shortened by 1 base and J by 3 bases, with 12 bases between the two germline ends. The CDR3 spans 15 residues. The sample was CD8+ T cells sorted from blood, taken around week 54, from a patient treated with tofacitinib. The chain employs TRBV30 and TRBJ2-2; D tentatively fits TRBD1 or TRBD2 (5 bases each). The TCR was taken from a human donor with alopecia areata. The CDR3 DNA reads TGTGCCTGGAGTGATTGGCAGGGAGACACCGGGGAGCTGTTTTTT. Its protein is CAWSDWQGDTGELFF.